The rows below give T cell receptor beta chains drawn from one sample of a study of memory CD4+ T cells and cytomegalovirus serostatus. The method was immunoSEQ multiplex PCR; TCRdb's version includes in-frame clones alone and lacks a portion of them. The sample has just under 95,000 clones, approximately 80% seen once; the top ten hold about 4%. Material: memory CD4+ T cells from blood. The receptor source for this set is an adult in good health and CMV-seropositive. CDR3s include the opening cysteine and the closing phenylalanine or tryptophan. The D gene is left open where the match is weak. Size is omitted from some rows. Given values are once, few, many or a class for expanded clones.

d_gene,abundance,j_gene,v_gene,len,CDR3aa,CDR3nt
NA,NA,TRBJ2-7,TRBV6-5,14,CASSYFRDSYEQYF,TGTGCCAGCAGTTACTTCAGGGACTCCTACGAGCAGTACTTC
TRBD2,NA,TRBJ2-1,TRBV11-2,16,CASSSKTSGIYNEQFF,TGTGCCAGCAGCTCGAAGACTAGCGGGATCTACAATGAGCAGTTCTTC
TRBD1,NA,TRBJ1-4,TRBV5-1,16,CASSYLPGQGYEKLFF,TGCGCCAGCAGTTACCTCCCGGGACAGGGTTATGAAAAACTGTTTTTT
TRBD1,NA,TRBJ1-5,TRBV6-1,16,CASSGGTAFSNQPQHF,TGTGCCAGCAGTGGAGGGACAGCCTTTAGCAATCAGCCCCAGCATTTT
NA,NA,TRBJ2-2,TRBV6-5,13,CASSFHSAGELFF,TGTGCCAGCAGTTTCCATTCGGCCGGGGAGCTGTTTTTT
TRBD2,NA,TRBJ2-3,TRBV6-6,16,CASSSGLAGDGKTQYF,TGTGCCAGCAGTTCAGGACTAGCGGGAGATGGGAAGACGCAGTATTTT
NA,NA,TRBJ2-5,TRBV19,13,CASSRAVQETQYF,TGTGCCAGTAGTAGGGCCGTTCAAGAGACCCAGTACTTC
NA,NA,TRBJ2-2,TRBV9,14,CASSLTASPGELFF,TGTGCCAGCAGCCTAACCGCTAGCCCCGGGGAGCTGTTTTTT
NA,NA,TRBJ1-1,TRBV23-1,17,CASSLRFLRNLNTEAFF,TGCGCCAGCAGTCTGAGGTTCCTGAGGAATTTGAACACTGAAGCTTTCTTT
NA,NA,TRBJ1-4,TRBV6-6,13,CASSQSTNEKLFF,TGTGCCAGCAGTCAATCAACTAATGAAAAACTGTTTTTT
TRBD2,NA,TRBJ2-3,TRBV2,16,CASSPGLAGGVNTQYF,TGTGCCAGCAGCCCGGGGCTAGCGGGAGGAGTGAATACGCAGTATTTT
NA,NA,TRBJ1-2,TRBV7-9,13,CASSFDGDYGYTF,TGTGCCAGCAGTTTCGACGGTGACTATGGCTACACCTTC
TRBD2,NA,TRBJ2-5,TRBV5-1,15,CASSLLAGGLETQYF,TGCGCCAGCAGCTTGCTAGCGGGAGGCCTAGAGACCCAGTACTTC
NA,NA,TRBJ1-2,TRBV5-4,13,CASSQGVTGGYTF,TGTGCCAGCAGCCAAGGGGTAACGGGTGGCTACACCTTC
NA,NA,TRBJ1-4,TRBV18,13,CASSPQPNEKLFF,TGTGCCAGCTCACCACAGCCGAATGAAAAACTGTTTTTT
NA,NA,TRBJ1-4,TRBV20-1,11,CSARVELGLFF,TGCAGTGCTAGAGTGGAGCTAGGACTGTTTTTT
NA,NA,TRBJ2-3,TRBV27,12,CASSPGLDTQYF,TGTGCCAGCAGTCCCGGACTAGATACGCAGTATTTT
NA,NA,TRBJ2-5,TRBV7-9,13,CASNLRDPETQYF,TGTGCCAGCAATTTGAGGGACCCAGAGACCCAGTACTTC
NA,NA,TRBJ1-1,TRBV6-4,13,CASRVGENTEAFF,TGTGCCAGCAGGGTGGGGGAGAACACTGAAGCTTTCTTT
NA,few,TRBJ1-1,TRBV5-4,13,CASSPTGAAEAFF,TGTGCCAGCAGCCCCACGGGGGCCGCTGAAGCTTTCTTT
NA,NA,TRBJ1-2,TRBV6-1,15,CASTPTAGQTYGYTF,TGTGCCAGTACCCCCACCGCAGGACAGACCTATGGCTACACCTTC
TRBD1,NA,TRBJ2-7,TRBV7-8,15,CASSLGTGVSYEQYF,TGTGCCAGCAGCTTAGGGACAGGGGTCTCCTACGAGCAGTACTTC
NA,NA,TRBJ2-3,TRBV30,12,CAWSEGTDTQYF,TGTGCATGGAGTGAAGGGACAGATACGCAGTATTTT
TRBD2,NA,TRBJ2-1,TRBV11-1,16,CASSLVMAGGNNEQFF,TGTGCCAGCAGCTTAGTTATGGCGGGAGGGAACAATGAGCAGTTCTTC
TRBD2,once,TRBJ2-7,TRBV5-4,14,CASTPGAGGGEQYF,TGTGCCAGCACCCCGGGGGCGGGAGGGGGCGAGCAGTACTTC
NA,NA,TRBJ2-3,TRBV15,16,CATSRELPGNSDTQYF,TGTGCCACCAGCAGAGAGTTGCCGGGGAATTCAGATACGCAGTATTTT
TRBD1,NA,TRBJ2-2,TRBV19,18,CASSPLAGTGVVTGELFF,TGTGCCAGTAGTCCACTCGCCGGGACAGGGGTGGTCACCGGGGAGCTGTTTTTT
NA,NA,TRBJ2-1,TRBV7-6,13,CASSSAPANEQFF,TGTGCCAGCAGCTCTGCTCCGGCGAATGAGCAGTTCTTC
TRBD2,once,TRBJ2-7,TRBV7-8,14,CASSSQAGGGEQYF,TGTGCCAGCAGCTCACAAGCGGGAGGGGGCGAGCAGTACTTC
TRBD2,NA,TRBJ2-5,TRBV2,15,CASKSGDPAGETQYF,TGTGCCAGCAAAAGCGGCGATCCAGCGGGGGAGACCCAGTACTTC
TRBD2,NA,TRBJ2-7,TRBV7-2,13,CASSLGLDYEQYF,TGTGCCAGCAGCTTGGGACTAGACTACGAGCAGTACTTC
NA,NA,TRBJ2-7,TRBV18,15,CASSPVGPSSYEQYF,TGTGCCAGCTCACCGGTGGGACCGAGCTCCTACGAGCAGTACTTC
NA,NA,TRBJ1-3,TRBV5-1,15,CASSLEAADGNTIYF,TGCGCCAGCAGCTTGGAGGCAGCCGATGGAAACACCATATATTTT
NA,once,TRBJ1-1,TRBV5-4,15,CASSPETGVNTEAFF,TGTGCCAGCAGCCCCGAGACTGGGGTGAACACTGAAGCTTTCTTT
NA,NA,TRBJ2-5,TRBV18,13,CASSPGTQETQYF,TGTGCCAGCTCACCAGGGACCCAAGAGACCCAGTACTTC
NA,NA,TRBJ1-2,TRBV6-1,15,CASSEDGGVNYGYTF,TGTGCCAGCAGTGAGGACGGGGGGGTCAACTATGGCTACACCTTC
TRBD1,NA,TRBJ1-4,TRBV28,14,CASSHRDSNEKLFF,TGTGCCAGCAGCCATCGGGACAGTAATGAAAAACTGTTTTTT
TRBD2,few,TRBJ2-3,TRBV5-4,16,CASSPLAGGPKDTQYF,TGTGCCAGCAGCCCTCTAGCGGGAGGGCCGAAAGATACGCAGTATTTT
TRBD1,NA,TRBJ2-3,TRBV28,15,CASGPQGKGTDTQYF,TGTGCCAGCGGACCACAGGGGAAGGGGACAGATACGCAGTATTTT
NA,once,TRBJ2-6,TRBV28,15,CASSQYSSGANVLTF,TGTGCCAGCAGTCAGTACAGCTCTGGGGCCAACGTCCTGACTTTC
TRBD1,few,TRBJ1-1,TRBV15,14,CATSFDRDNTEAFF,TGTGCCACCAGCTTTGACAGGGATAACACTGAAGCTTTCTTT
TRBD1,once,TRBJ2-7,TRBV10-3,12,CAIKGQGYEQYF,TGTGCCATCAAAGGACAGGGCTACGAGCAGTACTTC
NA,NA,TRBJ1-4,TRBV4-2,16,CASSQDPGAGNEKLFF,TGTGCCAGCAGCCAAGATCCCGGGGCGGGTAATGAAAAACTGTTTTTT
NA,NA,TRBJ1-1,TRBV30,10,CAWGRYEAFF,TGTGCCTGGGGCCGGTATGAAGCTTTCTTT
NA,NA,TRBJ2-1,TRBV18,13,CASSPPSLDEQFF,TGTGCCAGCTCACCACCGAGCCTGGATGAGCAGTTCTTC